Shown below are 7 T cell receptor beta chains from a single sample sequenced in a study of blood T cell repertoires in COVID-19 (dated by TCRdb to the early 2020s). The library was prepared using the immunoSEQ multiplex PCR assay. The table was pulled from immuneACCESS by TCRdb, which kept in-frame rearrangements only. Such tables lose some clones; where checked, under half of the loss comes from unresolved V genes, and the rest has no known cause. For this sample there are roughly 230,000 clones; roughly 80% appear just once. Of the sample, approximately 8% is held by the ten largest clones. Material: peripheral blood. The receptors here all came from a woman of 80 years or more with acute or convalescent COVID-19.

V usage is TRBV28 and J usage is TRBJ2-7; D not certain. Germline V CDR1 and CDR2: MDHEN, SYDVKM. CDR3 length: 11 residues. With 9 bases removed from V and 4 bases from J, the gap between germline ends came to 10 bases. CDR3: CASRAPYEQYF. CDR3 nucleotides: TGTGCCAGTCGAGCACCTTACGAGCAGTACTTC.

The genes are TRBV2 and TRBJ1-1; TRBD1 matches at 11 bases. The V gene's germline CDR1 is SNHLY and CDR2 FYNNEI. After removal of 6 bases from V and 5 bases from J, the junction contained 5 bases not matched to a gene. The CDR3 has 14 amino acids. The CDR3 here is CASRFGQGATEAFF. In DNA form, the CDR3 reads TGTGCCAGCAGGTTCGGACAGGGGGCGACTGAAGCTTTCTTT. Combining the CDR3 with reference TRBV2 and TRBJ1-1 gives the whole variable domain EPEVTQTPSHQVTQMGQEVILRCVPISNHLYFYWYRQILGQKVEFLVSFYNNEISEKSEIFDDQFSVERPDGSNFTLKIRSTKLEDSAMYFCASRFGQGATEAFFGQGTRLTVV.

V gene TRBV9 combines with J gene TRBJ1-2, with unresolved D. Germline V gives CDR1 SGDLS, CDR2 YYNGEE. This CDR3 is built from 16 residues. Trimming shortened V by 1 base and J by 4 bases, and 17 bases separated the two germline ends. CDR3 coding DNA: TGTGCCAGCAGCGTAAATCAGTTGCCCCGGGGCTATGGCTACACCTTC. Its translation is CASSVNQLPRGYGYTF.

The count of this clone is one. The rearrangement links TRBV2 to TRBJ2-2; D call uncertain. CDR3 length: 13 amino acids. The V gene's germline CDR1 is SNHLY and CDR2 FYNNEI. The V end lost 8 bases, the J end lost 4 bases, and 11 bases lay between the germline ends. Here the CDR3 reads CASRRLGTGELFF. The CDR3 DNA reads as TGTGCCAGCCGGAGACTCGGCACCGGGGAGCTGTTTTTT.

This clone was detected only a few times. The J gene is TRBJ2-2, the V gene TRBV5-4; the D gene is possibly TRBD1 (6 bases). Per the germline V gene, CDR1 is SGHNT and CDR2 is YYREEE (reference sequence). The V end was cut by 0 bases, the J end by 6 bases, with 12 bases between. The CDR3 extends over 15 amino acids. CDR3 protein: CASSLGGTGPGELFF. The CDR3 DNA follows: TGTGCCAGCAGCTTGGGTGGTACAGGGCCCGGGGAGCTGTTTTTT.

DNA of the CDR3: TGTGCCACCAGCAGATCCGGACAGGGAAATCAGCCCCAGCATTTT. Its protein product is CATSRSGQGNQPQHF. The chain couples TRBV15 to TRBJ1-5; TRBD1 agrees at 8 bases. The germline gives CDR1 LNHNV, CDR2 YYDKDF (reference sequence). Trimming removed 2 bases from V and 4 bases from J; junction bases left unmatched: 4. The CDR3 is 15 amino acids.

The chain couples TRBV9 to TRBJ1-1, with D perhaps TRBD1 (5 bases). This CDR3 contains 15 residues. In germline, CDR1 is SGDLS, CDR2 YYNGEE. V was cut by 0 bases and J by 3 bases, with 12 bases left in between. In DNA, the CDR3 is TGTGCCAGCAGCGTAGGGGGCGAGGCCCACACTGAAGCTTTCTTT. Residues: CASSVGGEAHTEAFF.